This entry concerns a single T cell receptor (beta chain). Documented treatment: oral pan-JAK inhibitor, 5-10 mg twice daily. The sample comes from a study of CD8+ T cells in alopecia areata. Extraction of RNA preceded its reverse transcription into cDNA, which served as the sequencing template. Only in-frame clones appear in the TCRdb table, and some are missing; sequencing was by immunoSEQ multiplex PCR. The sample consists of 150,000 to 200,000 clones, 60% of them appearing once. The source material was CD4+ T cells sorted from blood, sampled at week 24, from a patient treated with tofacitinib. The sequence came from a human donor with alopecia areata.

For the CDR3, the DNA is TGTGCCAGCAGCGTAGACAGGGATTCACCCCTCCACTTT. Its translation is CASSVDRDSPLHF. This chain links TRBV9 with TRBJ1-6, with D possibly being TRBD1 (6 bases). V lost 0 bases and J 8 bases, leaving 6 bases between the germline ends. The CDR3 totals 13 residues. Germline assignment: CDR1 SGDLS and CDR2 YYNGEE.